Sequencing of this TCR beta chain was carried out in a study of T cell responses to AZD1222 COVID-19 vaccine. Study outcomes and limitations: In the spike-specific TCR repertoire, nearly half reportedly target unmutated variant regions.

The CDR3 contains 17 residues. With V trimmed by 7 bases and J by 4 bases, 18 bases remained unmatched. Germline lookup yields CDR1 MDHEN and CDR2 SYDVKM. In regard to this clone: Its antigen is unknown.

Assay used: immunoSEQ multiplex PCR; TCRdb lists only in-frame clones, some missing. The repertoire includes 140,000 to 150,000 clones, roughly 91% of them detected once, and more than 8% sits in the top ten. Sequencing was performed on peripheral blood, taken on day 0 of AZD1222 vaccination. This chain connects TRBV28 to TRBJ2-5; 7 bases align to TRBD2. The sequence derives from an adult in good health. Here the CDR3 reads CASIPLRGKRERETQYF. Here the CDR3 DNA reads TGTGCCAGCATCCCCTTGCGGGGGAAGAGGGAAAGAGAGACCCAGTACTTC.